The 9 T cell receptor beta chains reported below all come from one sample, sequenced in a study of blood T cells in healthy people across ages. Sample-barcoded 5' priming and a J-beta primer mix drove a second PCR of about 7 to 12 cycles. TCRdb processed the 5' RACE reads anew with MiXCR; each CDR3 protein has one entry. The profile shows 1.5 million to 2 million distinct CDR3 sequences, around 48% of them singletons. The sample consisted of blood. Every receptor here comes from a woman between 40 and 50 years old in good health.

The CDR3 loop is CATSASGISTDTQYF. CDR3 bases: TGTGCCACCAGTGCGAGCGGGATTAGCACAGATACGCAGTATTTT. V is TRBV24-1 and J is TRBJ2-3; 7 bases map to TRBD2. Per germline, CDR1 KGHDR and CDR2 SFDVKD. After removal of 5 bases from V and 0 bases from J, the junction contained 4 bases not matched to a gene. This CDR3 has 15 amino acids.

The J gene is TRBJ2-5, the V gene TRBV6-5; TRBD1 agrees at 7 bases. This CDR3 has 14 amino acids. The J segment lost 2 bases and the V segment lost 6 bases, leaving 6 bases of the junction unmatched. Germline CDR1 is MNHEY and CDR2 is SVGAGI. CDR3 in amino acids: CASSSTGEQETQYF. In nucleotides, the CDR3 is TGTGCCAGCAGCTCCACAGGGGAACAAGAGACCCAGTACTTC.

The chain links TRBV10-3 to TRBJ2-3, with 11 bases that match TRBD2. Looked up from germline, CDR1 is ENHRY and CDR2 is SYGVKD. V gave up 8 bases and J gave up 6 bases; unmatched junction bases: 13. CDR3 size: 16 residues. The CDR3 loop reads CAIAQGLAGGPDTQYF. The CDR3 DNA reads as TGTGCCATCGCGCAGGGCCTAGCGGGGGGCCCGGATACGCAGTATTTT.

This clonotype was observed a single time. V gene TRBV19 combines with J gene TRBJ2-3, with 8 bases fitting TRBD2. The CDR3 loop spans 15 amino acids. Germline assignment: CDR1 LNHDA and CDR2 SQIVND (reference sequence). The J segment lost 6 bases and the V segment lost 9 bases, leaving 14 bases of the junction unmatched. CDR3 sequence reads: CASNKRSGGYDTQYF. The CDR3 nucleotides read TGTGCCAGCAATAAACGGAGCGGGGGATACGATACGCAGTATTTT.

V is TRBV10-3 and J is TRBJ2-5; no definite D call. Germline V lookup: CDR1 ENHRY, CDR2 SYGVKD. This CDR3 has 13 amino acids. The V gene lost 6 bases and the J gene lost 3 bases, with 11 bases spanning the gap. As DNA, the CDR3 is TGTGCCATCAGCGAAGGGCGGAAAGAGACCCAGTACTTC. The encoded protein is CAISEGRKETQYF.

This clonotype has just a few counts. This chain joins TRBV28 and TRBJ2-7, with D unclear. Germline V gene sequence: CDR1 MDHEN, CDR2 SYDVKM. The CDR3 consists of 13 residues. Trimming removed 5 bases at V and 3 bases at J, with 11 bases between. This CDR3 is CASSVSPDYEQYF. The CDR3 region has the DNA TGTGCCAGCAGTGTAAGTCCTGACTACGAGCAGTACTTC.

The CDR3 nucleotides read TGTGCCAGCAGCCAAGATCGCGGGGGGCTCAACACTGAAGCTTTCTTT. Translation gives CASSQDRGGLNTEAFF. J is TRBJ1-1 and V is TRBV4-2, with a possible D match to TRBD1 (6 bases). Trimming stripped 0 bases from V and 2 bases from J, with 13 bases between. CDR1 is LGHNA, CDR2 YNFKEQ, per germline. The CDR3 contains 16 residues.

The V call is TRBV4-2, the J call TRBJ1-1; 7 bases fit TRBD1. The CDR3 is made up of 15 amino acids. V shed 4 bases, J shed 5 bases, and the junction held 10 bases outside the gene matches. CDR1 and CDR2 (germline): LGHNA, YNFKEQ. CDR3 sequence reads: CASSLPGGRGTEAFF. The CDR3 DNA follows: TGTGCCAGCAGCCTCCCAGGGGGGCGAGGGACTGAAGCTTTCTTT.

The chain carries TRBV27 and TRBJ1-1; D uncertain. The V end was cut by 4 bases, the J end by 1 base, with 10 bases between. The CDR3 loop spans 14 amino acids. Germline CDR1 and CDR2: MNHEY and SMNVEV (reference sequence). CDR3 nucleotides: TGTGCCAGCAGTTCGGTTTCGGGGAACACTGAAGCTTTCTTT. It translates to CASSSVSGNTEAFF.